This T cell receptor (beta chain) derives from a study of identical twins. Points from the study as a whole: Conclusions came from cross-sectional statistical analysis, not from following the same donors. Reduced insertions were recorded for abundant cord blood beta clonotypes, with no such pattern in memory repertoires.

One entry per CDR3 protein results from TCRdb running MiXCR on the 5' RACE reads. Among 400,000 to 550,000 distinct CDR3 sequences, roughly a fifth were seen once, and the ten largest hold approximately 0.95%. Trimming removed 7 bases from V and 6 bases from J, with 15 bases in between. The CDR3 is made up of 13 amino acids. CDR1 is SQVTM, CDR2 ANQGSEA, per germline. This clonotype was observed a few times. Its antigen remains unidentified. This sample also appeared in a second study, on T cells expressing NK-cell markers. In that study: Repertoire data for TCR beta were derived from sorted T cells (CD3+CD56+NKG2C+, CD3+CD56+NKG2C- and CD3+CD56-NKG2C+). Seropositivity for HCMV was found in seven of the eight sequenced donors, with one seronegative.

The chain has TRBV29-1 and TRBJ1-4, with D perhaps TRBD1 (6 bases). Material: CD4+ T cells sorted from blood. The TCR originated in a woman aged 18-29 years in good health. In DNA, the CDR3 is TGCAGCGCCATTAGGGCAGGGGATGAAAAACTGTTTTTT. It translates to CSAIRAGDEKLFF.